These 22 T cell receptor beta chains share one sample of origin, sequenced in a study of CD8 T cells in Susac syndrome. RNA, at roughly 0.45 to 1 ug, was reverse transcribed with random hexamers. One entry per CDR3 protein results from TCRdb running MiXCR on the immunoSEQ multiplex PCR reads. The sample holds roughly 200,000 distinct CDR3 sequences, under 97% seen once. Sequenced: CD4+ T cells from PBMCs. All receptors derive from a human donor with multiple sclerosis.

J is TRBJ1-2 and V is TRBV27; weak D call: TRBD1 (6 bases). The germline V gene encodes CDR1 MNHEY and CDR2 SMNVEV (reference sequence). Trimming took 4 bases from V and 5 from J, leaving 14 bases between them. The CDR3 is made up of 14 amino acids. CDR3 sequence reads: CASSSGAGGYGYTF. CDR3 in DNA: TGTGCCAGCAGTTCGGGGGCAGGAGGGTATGGCTACACCTTC.

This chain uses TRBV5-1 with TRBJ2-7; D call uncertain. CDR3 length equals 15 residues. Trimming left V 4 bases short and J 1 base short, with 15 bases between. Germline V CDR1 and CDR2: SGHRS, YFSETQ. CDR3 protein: CASSPSTVRSYEQYF. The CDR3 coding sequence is TGCGCCAGCAGCCCGAGCACGGTGAGGTCCTACGAGCAGTACTTC. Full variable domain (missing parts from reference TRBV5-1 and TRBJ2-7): KAGVTQTPRYLIKTRGQQVTLSCSPISGHRSVSWYQQTPGQGLQFLFEYFSETQRNKGNFPGRFSGRQFSNSRSEMNVSTLELGDSALYLCASSPSTVRSYEQYFGPGTRLTVT.

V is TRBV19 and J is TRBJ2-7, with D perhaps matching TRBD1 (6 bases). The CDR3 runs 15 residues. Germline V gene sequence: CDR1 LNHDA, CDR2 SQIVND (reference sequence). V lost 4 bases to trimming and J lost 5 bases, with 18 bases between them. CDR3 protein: CASSTLTSGENEQYF. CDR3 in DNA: TGTGCCAGTAGTACCTTAACCTCAGGGGAGAACGAGCAGTACTTC.

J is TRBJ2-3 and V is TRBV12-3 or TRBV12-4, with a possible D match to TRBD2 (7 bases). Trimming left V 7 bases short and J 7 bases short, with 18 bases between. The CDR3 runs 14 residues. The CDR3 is CASTLGGAGYTQYF. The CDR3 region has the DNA TGTGCCAGCACCCTGGGGGGGGCCGGGTATACGCAGTATTTT.

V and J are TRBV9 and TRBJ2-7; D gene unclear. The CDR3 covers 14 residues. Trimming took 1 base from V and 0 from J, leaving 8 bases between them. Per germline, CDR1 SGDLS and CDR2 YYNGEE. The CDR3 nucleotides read TGTGCCAGCAGCGTACTAGGAACCTCCTACGAGCAGTACTTC. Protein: CASSVLGTSYEQYF.

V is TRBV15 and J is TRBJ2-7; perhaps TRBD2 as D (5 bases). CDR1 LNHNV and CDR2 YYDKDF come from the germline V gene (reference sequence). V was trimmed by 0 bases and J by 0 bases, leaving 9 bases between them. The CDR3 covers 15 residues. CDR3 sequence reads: CATSRELALSYEQYF. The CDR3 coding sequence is TGTGCCACCAGCAGAGAATTAGCGCTCTCCTACGAGCAGTACTTC.

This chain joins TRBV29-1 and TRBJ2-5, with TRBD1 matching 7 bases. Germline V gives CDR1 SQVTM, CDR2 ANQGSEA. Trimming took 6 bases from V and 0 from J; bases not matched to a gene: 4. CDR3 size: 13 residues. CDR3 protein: CSVWGQYQETQYF. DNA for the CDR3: TGCAGCGTCTGGGGACAGTACCAAGAGACCCAGTACTTC. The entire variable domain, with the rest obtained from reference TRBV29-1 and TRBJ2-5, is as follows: SAVISQKPSRDICQRGTSLTIQCQVDSQVTMMFWYRQQPGQSLTLIATANQGSEATYESGFVIDKFPISRPNLTFSTLTVSNMSPEDSSIYLCSVWGQYQETQYFGPGTRLLVL.

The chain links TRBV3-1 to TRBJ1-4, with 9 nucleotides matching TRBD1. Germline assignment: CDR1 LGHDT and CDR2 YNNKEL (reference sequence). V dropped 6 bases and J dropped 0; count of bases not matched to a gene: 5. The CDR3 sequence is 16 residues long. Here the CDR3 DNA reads TGTGCCAGCAGTCCGGGACAGGGCCCAACTAATGAAAAACTGTTTTTT. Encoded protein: CASSPGQGPTNEKLFF.

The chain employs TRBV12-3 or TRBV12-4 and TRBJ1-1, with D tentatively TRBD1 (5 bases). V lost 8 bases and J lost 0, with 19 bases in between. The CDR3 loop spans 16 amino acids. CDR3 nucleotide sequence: TGTGCCAGCGGCTCAGCGACAGTACTCATGAACACTGAAGCTTTCTTT. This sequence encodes CASGSATVLMNTEAFF.

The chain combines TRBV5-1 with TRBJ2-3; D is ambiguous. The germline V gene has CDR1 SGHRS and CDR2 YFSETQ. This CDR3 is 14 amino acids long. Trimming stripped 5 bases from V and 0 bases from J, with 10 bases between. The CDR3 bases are TGCGCCAGCAGACTTTTGGGGAGCACAGATACGCAGTATTTT. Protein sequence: CASRLLGSTDTQYF.

Written as DNA, the CDR3 is TGTGCCAGCAGCGAGGGGATGAGCCATGGCTACACCTTC. It translates to CASSEGMSHGYTF. The chain links TRBV14 to TRBJ1-2, with D maybe TRBD1 (5 bases). CDR3 size: 13 residues. Trimming removed 5 bases from V and 6 bases from J, with 13 bases in between. CDR1 and CDR2 (germline): SGHDN, FVKESK.

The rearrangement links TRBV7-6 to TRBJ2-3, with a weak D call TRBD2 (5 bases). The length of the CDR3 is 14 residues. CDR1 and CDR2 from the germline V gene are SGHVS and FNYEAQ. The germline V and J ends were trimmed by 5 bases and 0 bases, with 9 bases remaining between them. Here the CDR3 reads CASSGLSSTDTQYF. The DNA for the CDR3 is TGTGCCAGCAGCGGACTGTCTAGCACAGATACGCAGTATTTT.

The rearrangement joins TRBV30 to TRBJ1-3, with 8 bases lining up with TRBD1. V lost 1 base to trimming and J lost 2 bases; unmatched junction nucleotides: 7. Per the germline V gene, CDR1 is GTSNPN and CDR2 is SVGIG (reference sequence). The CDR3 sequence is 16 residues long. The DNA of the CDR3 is TGTGCCTGGAGTGGCGGACAGGGCGCCGCTGGAAACACCATATATTTT. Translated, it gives CAWSGGQGAAGNTIYF.

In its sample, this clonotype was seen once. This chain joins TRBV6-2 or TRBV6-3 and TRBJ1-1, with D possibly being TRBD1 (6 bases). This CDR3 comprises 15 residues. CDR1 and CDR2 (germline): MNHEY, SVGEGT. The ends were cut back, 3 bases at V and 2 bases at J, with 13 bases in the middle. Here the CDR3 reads CASSYGDTRNTEAFF. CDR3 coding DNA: TGTGCCAGCAGTTATGGGGACACTCGCAACACTGAAGCTTTCTTT.

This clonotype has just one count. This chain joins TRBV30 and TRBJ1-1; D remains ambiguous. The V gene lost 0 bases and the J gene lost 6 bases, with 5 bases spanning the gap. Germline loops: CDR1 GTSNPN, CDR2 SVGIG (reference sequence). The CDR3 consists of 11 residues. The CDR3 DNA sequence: TGTGCCTGGAGTGTAGGGCCTGAAGCTTTCTTT. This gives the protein CAWSVGPEAFF.

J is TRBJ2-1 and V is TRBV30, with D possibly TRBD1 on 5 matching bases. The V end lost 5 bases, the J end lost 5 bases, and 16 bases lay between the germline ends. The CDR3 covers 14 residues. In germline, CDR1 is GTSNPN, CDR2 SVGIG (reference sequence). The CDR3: CAWVTGNEDNEQFF. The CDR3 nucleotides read TGTGCCTGGGTTACAGGTAATGAGGACAATGAGCAGTTCTTC.

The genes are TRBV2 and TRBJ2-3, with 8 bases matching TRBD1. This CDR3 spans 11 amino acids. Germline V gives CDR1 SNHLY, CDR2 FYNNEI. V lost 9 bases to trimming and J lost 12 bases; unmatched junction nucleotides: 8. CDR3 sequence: CARRSDRDQYF. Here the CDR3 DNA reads TGTGCCAGACGATCGGACAGGGACCAGTATTTT.

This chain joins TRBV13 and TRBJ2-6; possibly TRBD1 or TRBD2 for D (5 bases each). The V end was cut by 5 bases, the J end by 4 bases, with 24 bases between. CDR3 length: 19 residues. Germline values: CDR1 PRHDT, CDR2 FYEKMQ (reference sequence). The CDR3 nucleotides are TGTGCCAGCAGCCACGACGGGACCTCCAGATCCTGGGGGGCCAACGTCCTGACTTTC. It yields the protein CASSHDGTSRSWGANVLTF. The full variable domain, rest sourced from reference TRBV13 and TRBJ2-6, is AAGVIQSPRHLIKEKRETATLKCYPIPRHDTVYWYQQGPGQDPQFLISFYEKMQSDKGSIPDRFSAQQFSDYHSELNMSSLELGDSALYFCASSHDGTSRSWGANVLTFGAGSRLTVL.

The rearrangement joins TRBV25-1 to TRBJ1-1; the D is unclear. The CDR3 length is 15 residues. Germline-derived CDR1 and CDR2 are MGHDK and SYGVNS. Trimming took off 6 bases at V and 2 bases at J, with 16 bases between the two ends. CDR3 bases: TGTGCCAGCAGGGGAATAGGTGGGTTCAACACTGAAGCTTTCTTT. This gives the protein CASRGIGGFNTEAFF. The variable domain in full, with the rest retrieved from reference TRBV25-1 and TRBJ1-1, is EADIYQTPRYLVIGTGKKITLECSQTMGHDKMYWYQQDPGMELHLIHYSYGVNSTEKGDLSSESTVSRIRTEHFPLTLESARPSHTSQYLCASRGIGGFNTEAFFGQGTRLTVV.

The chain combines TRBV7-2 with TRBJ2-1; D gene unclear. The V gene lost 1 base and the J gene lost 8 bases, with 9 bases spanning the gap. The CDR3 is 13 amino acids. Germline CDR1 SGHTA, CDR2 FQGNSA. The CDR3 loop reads CASSLVHVYEQFF. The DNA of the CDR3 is TGTGCCAGCAGCTTAGTACATGTGTATGAGCAGTTCTTC.

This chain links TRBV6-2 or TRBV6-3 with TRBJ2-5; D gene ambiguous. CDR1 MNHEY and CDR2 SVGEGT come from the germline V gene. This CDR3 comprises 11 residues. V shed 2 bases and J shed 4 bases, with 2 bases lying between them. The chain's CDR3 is CASSYPETQYF. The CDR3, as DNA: TGTGCCAGCAGTTACCCAGAGACCCAGTACTTC.

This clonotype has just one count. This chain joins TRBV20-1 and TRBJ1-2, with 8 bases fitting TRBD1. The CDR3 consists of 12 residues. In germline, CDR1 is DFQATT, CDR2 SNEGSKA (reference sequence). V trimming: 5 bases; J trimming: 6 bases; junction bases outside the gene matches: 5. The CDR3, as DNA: TGCAGTGCTCCGGACAGGGTTGATGGCTACACCTTC. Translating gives CSAPDRVDGYTF.